This TCR beta chain was sequenced during a study of T cell responses to AZD1222 COVID-19 vaccine. Clones were read by immunoSEQ multiplex PCR, and TCRdb kept only the in-frame ones, dropping some. This table has more than 150,000 clones, 85% to 90% appearing once. Findings and limits, study-wide: At baseline, seropositivity was found in only a handful of AZD1222 recipients. Spike-specific TCR breadth and depth grew following two AZD1222 doses. Clonal diversity was possibly underestimated, and white British individuals and females predominated among donors. With dominance at 160-218 and 743-854, vaccine-associated CD4 TCRs spanned spike.

Germline-derived CDR1 and CDR2 are MNHEY and SMNVEV (reference sequence). The V end lost 2 bases, the J end lost 3 bases, and 7 bases lay between the germline ends. CDR3 size: 14 residues. To note about this clone: The antigen remains undetermined.

Sequences were derived from peripheral blood, sampled on day 0 of AZD1222 vaccination. The chain uses TRBV27 and TRBJ2-2; maybe TRBD2 (6 bases). This clonotype was obtained from an adult in good health. CDR3 in DNA: TGTGCCAGCAGTTTAACTAGCTACACCGGGGAGCTGTTTTTT. This sequence encodes CASSLTSYTGELFF.